One sample yielded the 27 T cell receptor beta chains listed below, sequenced in a study of T cells in Graves' hyperthyroidism and ophthalmopathy. It was RNA transcripts that yielded the amplified TCR beta CDR3 regions. HTBI primers drove first-round RT-PCR of the TCR CDR3. Using its own MiXCR run on the multiplex PCR reads, TCRdb lists one record per CDR3 protein. Among about 640,000 distinct CDR3 sequences listed, more than 20% were seen once. Sequenced: blood. These receptor sequences come from a young man with Graves' ophthalmopathy.

The CDR3 loop reads CAISEGPLTNYGYTF. Written as DNA, the CDR3 is TGTGCCATCAGTGAGGGTCCACTGACTAACTATGGCTACACCTTC. The chain recombines TRBV10-3 with TRBJ1-2; D not resolved. This CDR3 region has 15 residues. Trimming took 2 bases from V and 0 from J, leaving 10 bases between them. Per germline, CDR1 ENHRY and CDR2 SYGVKD.

This clonotype has only a few counts. This chain uses TRBV9 with TRBJ2-1; maybe TRBD1 (5 bases). Germline V CDR1 and CDR2: SGDLS, YYNGEE. CDR3 size: 13 residues. V was cut by 4 bases and J by 10 bases, with 15 bases left in between. The CDR3 bases are TGTGCCAGCAGCCCCCAGGGTCTGGGGGAGCAGTTCTTC. Translated, it gives CASSPQGLGEQFF.

The chain combines TRBV2 with TRBJ1-5; D remains ambiguous. V was clipped by 6 bases and J by 5 bases, with 14 bases between them. The CDR3 has 14 residues. Germline V lookup: CDR1 SNHLY, CDR2 FYNNEI. CDR3 protein: CASRLGSAYQPQHF. CDR3 DNA: TGTGCCAGCAGGTTGGGCAGTGCCTATCAGCCCCAGCATTTT.

The chain carries TRBV7-8 and TRBJ2-3, with 10 positions matching TRBD2. CDR1 and CDR2 (germline): SGHVS, FQNEAQ. V was pared by 1 base and J by 0 bases, with 10 bases of the junction left unmatched. The CDR3 length is 19 residues. CDR3 sequence reads: CASSLVYWASGGSTDTQYF. The CDR3 nucleotides are TGTGCCAGCAGCTTAGTTTACTGGGCTAGCGGGGGAAGCACAGATACGCAGTATTTT.

In this sample, this clonotype turned up many times. The chain uses TRBV11-2 and TRBJ2-1; 8 nucleotides align to TRBD2. Unmatched junction bases numbered 7, after V lost 3 bases and J lost 6 bases. The CDR3 sequence is 15 residues long. Germline values: CDR1 SGHAT, CDR2 FQNNGV. This CDR3 reads CASSFGTSSPNEQFF. The CDR3 region has the DNA TGTGCCAGCAGCTTTGGGACTAGTAGCCCCAATGAGCAGTTCTTC.

This clonotype has at least ten counts. The rearrangement uses TRBV11-2 and TRBJ2-6; 9 nucleotides match TRBD1. From germline, CDR1 is SGHAT and CDR2 FQNNGV. The V segment lost 7 bases and the J segment 0 bases; nucleotides outside the gene matches: 10. The CDR3 sequence is 18 residues long. The CDR3 bases are TGTGCCAGCAACCCCACATGGGGACAGGGCTCTGGGGCCAACGTCCTGACTTTC. This sequence encodes CASNPTWGQGSGANVLTF.

The gene calls are TRBV7-9 and TRBJ1-1, with D possibly matching TRBD1 (6 bases). CDR3 length equals 15 residues. Trimming took 0 bases from V and 1 from J, leaving 9 bases between them. Germline CDR1 SEHNR, CDR2 FQNEAQ (reference sequence). The CDR3 region has the DNA TGTGCCAGCAGCTTAGCGGAGGGACAGAACACTGAAGCTTTCTTT. It translates to CASSLAEGQNTEAFF. The full variable domain, completed using reference TRBV7-9 and TRBJ1-1, is DTGVSQNPRHKITKRGQNVTFRCDPISEHNRLYWYRQTLGQGPEFLTYFQNEAQLEKSRLLSDRFSAERPKGSFSTLEIQRTEQGDSAMYLCASSLAEGQNTEAFFGQGTRLTVV.

This clonotype was observed many times. The chain links TRBV3-1 to TRBJ2-7, with D hard to call. This CDR3 spans 12 amino acids. Germline CDR1 is LGHDT and CDR2 is YNNKEL (reference sequence). V lost 1 base, J lost 6 bases, and 7 bases lay in between. The CDR3 reads CASSQVSREQYF. As DNA, the CDR3 is TGTGCCAGCAGCCAAGTCTCCCGCGAGCAGTACTTC.

The chain is built from TRBV6-6 and TRBJ2-2; D ambiguous. The germline gives CDR1 MNHNY, CDR2 SVGAGI (reference sequence). The CDR3 consists of 14 residues. Deletions cut 0 bases from V and 6 bases from J, with 8 bases between. Here the CDR3 DNA reads TGTGCCAGCAGTTACTCGAGGTTGGCCGGGGAGCTGTTTTTT. Translated, it gives CASSYSRLAGELFF.

This clonotype occurred many times. This rearrangement joins TRBV2 to TRBJ2-1, with D unresolved. This CDR3 is 13 amino acids long. The V gene's germline CDR1 is SNHLY and CDR2 FYNNEI. V was shortened by 5 bases and J by 9 bases, with 14 bases between the two germline ends. Here the CDR3 reads CASSRIRVSEQFF. As DNA, the CDR3 is TGTGCCAGCAGTAGAATAAGGGTTTCTGAGCAGTTCTTC.

This sequence joins TRBV7-2 and TRBJ2-7; 7 positions match TRBD2. CDR1 is SGHTA, CDR2 FQGNSA, per germline. The junction had 4 bases not matched to a gene; V was cut back by 1 base and J by 4 bases. CDR3 size: 14 residues. CDR3 region: CASSLVVAGYEQYF. Here the CDR3 DNA reads TGTGCCAGCAGCTTAGTTGTAGCGGGTTACGAGCAGTACTTC.

This clonotype was observed at least ten times. V gene TRBV11-2 combines with J gene TRBJ1-5, with D possibly being TRBD1 (6 bases). This CDR3 has 14 residues. With 5 bases removed from V and 7 bases from J, the gap between germline ends came to 15 bases. Germline V CDR1 and CDR2: SGHAT, FQNNGV. The DNA for the CDR3 is TGTGCCAGCAGCCTGGGGGGGGGCTTGCAGCCCCAGCATTTT. Residues: CASSLGGGLQPQHF.

On this clonotype itself: A much larger clone lies a single base off, so this may be a read error. This sequence joins TRBV6-2 or TRBV6-3 and TRBJ1-1; possibly TRBD1 for D (5 bases). Trimming removed 2 bases at V and 1 base at J, with 5 bases between. Germline CDR1 reads MNHEY; CDR2 reads SVGEGT. The CDR3 contains 13 residues. CDR3 in amino acids: CASSYQGNTEAFF. The CDR3 region has the DNA TGTGCCAGCAGTTACCAGGGGAACACTGAAGCTTTCTTT.

This clonotype has a handful of counts. The rearrangement uses TRBV29-1 and TRBJ2-7; tentatively, D is TRBD2 (5 bases). The CDR3 length is 15 residues. V gave up 6 bases and J gave up 4 bases, with 22 bases separating them. The germline CDR1 and CDR2 sequences are SQVTM and ANQGSEA. CDR3 bases: TGCAGCGTATCTCCACGGGGTCCTCCTAGGTACGAGCAGTACTTC. It is translated as CSVSPRGPPRYEQYF.

Ten or more counts support this clonotype. The chain carries TRBV28 and TRBJ2-1, with a weak D call TRBD2 (5 bases). The V end lost 7 bases, the J end lost 8 bases, and 18 bases lay between the germline ends. Germline V gene lookup returns CDR1 MDHEN and CDR2 SYDVKM. CDR3 size: 14 residues. In DNA, the CDR3 is TGTGCCAGCAATCCAGTGTGGGCGAGGGATGAGCAGTTCTTC. Amino acids: CASNPVWARDEQFF. The entire variable domain, with the rest obtained from reference TRBV28 and TRBJ2-1, is as follows: DVKVTQSSRYLVKRTGEKVFLECVQDMDHENMFWYRQDPGLGLRLIYFSYDVKMKEKGDIPEGYSVSREKKERFSLILESASTNQTSMYLCASNPVWARDEQFFGPGTRLTVL.

This clonotype was detected ten times or more. V gene TRBV28 combines with J gene TRBJ2-7; 8 positions agree with TRBD1. Germline CDR1 MDHEN, CDR2 SYDVKM. The V gene end was trimmed by 5 bases and the J gene end by 2 bases; junction bases not matched to a gene: 8. This CDR3 is built from 15 residues. The CDR3 DNA is TGTGCCAGCAGTCTCGACAGGGGAATCCCCTACGAGCAGTACTTC. Its translation: CASSLDRGIPYEQYF.

This clonotype showed up many times. The rearrangement links TRBV6-5 to TRBJ2-7; 12 bases match TRBD1. Trimming cost V 1 base and J 5 bases; bases outside gene matches: 6. Germline CDR1 reads MNHEY; CDR2 reads SVGAGI. This CDR3 comprises 16 residues. CDR3 in amino acids: CASSYLGQGANNEQYF. The CDR3 nucleotides read TGTGCCAGCAGTTACTTGGGACAGGGGGCGAATAACGAGCAGTACTTC.

The chain links TRBV28 to TRBJ2-3, with 10 positions matching TRBD2. The CDR3 runs to 15 residues. Trimming took 6 bases from V and 2 from J; bases not matched to a gene: 5. Germline lookup yields CDR1 MDHEN and CDR2 SYDVKM. CDR3 bases: TGTGCCAGCAGATCAACTAGCGGGAACACAGATACGCAGTATTTT. Its translation: CASRSTSGNTDTQYF.

This clonotype was seen at least ten times. The chain recombines TRBV28 with TRBJ2-7; D unclear. Trimming pared 8 bases from V and 0 bases from J, leaving 14 bases between. The CDR3 extends over 14 amino acids. Germline loops: CDR1 MDHEN, CDR2 SYDVKM. The CDR3: CASLTPWGSYEQYF. CDR3 DNA sequence: TGTGCCAGCCTGACCCCATGGGGCTCCTACGAGCAGTACTTC.

The gene calls are TRBV12-3 or TRBV12-4 and TRBJ2-1; 11 positions agree with TRBD2. The ends lost 3 bases at V and 8 bases at J; junction bases unmatched: 12. The CDR3 consists of 17 residues. CDR3 region: CASSFSPTSGSSDEQFF. The CDR3 region has the DNA TGTGCCAGCAGTTTCTCCCCCACTAGCGGGAGTTCAGATGAGCAGTTCTTC.

This clonotype was detected a few times. The chain has TRBV7-2 and TRBJ1-6, with a possible D match to TRBD1 (6 bases). V was pared by 2 bases and J by 0 bases, with 14 bases between. The V gene's germline CDR1 is SGHTA and CDR2 FQGNSA. The CDR3 is made up of 18 amino acids. CDR3 bases: TGTGCCAGCAGCTTATTGGCAGGGACAAGCTCCTATAATTCACCCCTCCACTTT. This encodes CASSLLAGTSSYNSPLHF.

The sample holds a few counts of this clonotype. The chain is built from TRBV5-1 and TRBJ1-3; D is unclear. The CDR3 is 14 amino acids. V was clipped by 4 bases and J by 0 bases, with 8 bases between them. Germline CDR1 is SGHRS and CDR2 is YFSETQ. The CDR3 protein is CASSTGYSGNTIYF. Here the CDR3 DNA reads TGCGCCAGCAGCACGGGCTACTCTGGAAACACCATATATTTT. Full variable domain (missing parts from reference TRBV5-1 and TRBJ1-3): KAGVTQTPRYLIKTRGQQVTLSCSPISGHRSVSWYQQTPGQGLQFLFEYFSETQRNKGNFPGRFSGRQFSNSRSEMNVSTLELGDSALYLCASSTGYSGNTIYFGEGSWLTVV.

The rearrangement links TRBV4-1 to TRBJ2-3; 9 bases line up with TRBD2. The CDR3 extends over 16 amino acids. The ends lost 1 base at V and 2 bases at J; junction bases unmatched: 4. Germline loops: CDR1 MGHRA, CDR2 YSYEKL. The CDR3 spells CASSQAPSGVTDTQYF. Here the CDR3 DNA reads TGCGCCAGCAGCCAAGCCCCTAGCGGGGTCACAGATACGCAGTATTTT.

This clonotype was counted between two and nine times. This chain links TRBV20-1 with TRBJ1-5, with 10 bases that match TRBD1. This CDR3 has 15 residues. The germline V gene has CDR1 DFQATT and CDR2 SNEGSKA (reference sequence). Germline trimming cut 3 bases from V and 4 bases from J; bases unmatched to any gene: 6. The CDR3 is CSARPPDRGNQPQHF. CDR3 bases: TGCAGTGCTAGGCCCCCGGACAGGGGGAATCAGCCCCAGCATTTT.

V usage is TRBV12-3 or TRBV12-4 and J usage is TRBJ1-5; no firm D call. Trimming left V 4 bases short and J 0 bases short, with 10 bases between. This CDR3 spans 15 amino acids. The CDR3 sequence is CASSSTPSSNQPQHF. The CDR3 region has the DNA TGTGCCAGCAGTTCCACCCCTTCTAGCAATCAGCCCCAGCATTTT.

This clonotype was seen repeatedly, ten times or more. The chain is built from TRBV30 and TRBJ1-1; a weak D match, TRBD1 (6 bases). Germline V CDR1 and CDR2: GTSNPN, SVGIG (reference sequence). The CDR3 covers 13 residues. V was shortened by 3 bases and J by 5 bases, with 13 bases between the two germline ends. The CDR3 loop reads CAWSRTGRTEAFF. The DNA of the CDR3 is TGTGCCTGGAGCCGCACAGGGAGAACTGAAGCTTTCTTT. Using reference TRBV30 and TRBJ1-1 for the parts outside the CDR3, the full variable domain is SQTIHQWPATLVQPVGSPLSLECTVEGTSNPNLYWYRQAAGRGLQLLFYSVGIGQISSEVPQNLSASRPQDRQFILSSKKLLLSDSGFYLCAWSRTGRTEAFFGQGTRLTVV.

This clonotype was observed at least ten times. This chain joins TRBV11-2 and TRBJ2-7; perhaps TRBD2 as D (5 bases). The germline V gene has CDR1 SGHAT and CDR2 FQNNGV. The CDR3 length is 14 residues. Trimming cost V 2 bases and J 9 bases, with 17 bases left between them. The CDR3 sequence is CASSLSGNSIGQYF. Here the CDR3 DNA reads TGTGCCAGCAGCTTATCCGGGAATAGTATCGGGCAGTACTTC.